This TCR beta chain was captured in a study of cytomegalovirus exposure and HLA in healthy donors. Study-wide context: Later analysis reported that the 120 or so validation repertoires shared the platform of the 600 to 750 first-cohort repertoires.

Profiling relied on immunoSEQ multiplex PCR, and the TCRdb table lists in-frame clones only, not all of them. The table shows 150,000 or so clones, with 94% occurring only once. Trimming took off 4 bases at V and 5 bases at J, with 12 bases between the two ends. The CDR3 spans 14 residues. Germline CDR1 MDHEN, CDR2 SYDVKM. The TCR was taken from a man aged 18 to 30 in good health and CMV-seropositive. The source material was PBMCs. The chain couples TRBV28 to TRBJ1-5, with no clear D. The CDR3 sequence: CASSSDRGDQPQHF. As DNA, the CDR3 is TGTGCCAGCAGTTCCGATCGCGGGGATCAGCCCCAGCATTTT.